This T cell receptor beta chain was recovered during a study of Ad26.COV2.S vaccination and SARS-CoV-2 variants. Between the trimmed V and J ends, which lost 4 bases and 0 bases, there was a span of 6 bases. Germline V gene lookup returns CDR1 SGHDN and CDR2 FVKESK. This CDR3 is built from 13 residues. Here immunoSEQ multiplex PCR was the method, and the copy in TCRdb shows in-frame clones only, minus some. The data hold about 480,000 clones, with 70% to 90% observed a single time. Treatment noted: 15 to 20 received Ad26.COV2.S at low or high dose, single or two shots; several received placebo; per-sample allocation not given. Samples analyzed were those drawn on day 63 after the first vaccine or placebo injection. Donation came from an adult in Boston who was aged 18-55 years. General observations from the study: Total T cell responses were possibly underestimated by TCR breadth and depth analyses.

Note on this clone: Its cognate antigen is unknown. The same CDR3 is also encoded by other DNA sequences in this sample.

The TCR comes from a person aged 18-60 years who received the Ad26.COV2.S COVID-19 vaccine or a placebo. The specimen comprised peripheral blood, sampled in a trial of Ad26.COV2.S vaccine versus placebo. J is TRBJ1-1 and V is TRBV14; D is unresolved. Written as DNA, the CDR3 is TGTGCCAGCAGCCGTAAAATGAACACTGAAGCTTTCTTT. This gives the protein CASSRKMNTEAFF.